The clone carrying this T cell receptor (beta chain) came up many times. Antigen unknown. These data originate in a study of human T cells and chemical hapten exposure. Overall study findings and caveats: Alopecia affecting every donor means their immune response may not match healthy people's. Expanded TCRs grouped into significantly more large CDR3 similarity clusters than controls produced.

Time point given: patch test 3, about 24 weeks after DPC sensitization. As to treatment: therapeutic diphenylcyclopropenone sensitization with weekly scalp DPC. Patches went on only after blood had been drawn each time. V trimming: 6 bases; J trimming: 0 bases; junction bases outside the gene matches: 1. Germline V lookup: CDR1 MDHEN, CDR2 SYDVKM. The CDR3 loop spans 14 amino acids. MiXCR, applied by TCRdb to the RACE reads, yields one record per CDR3 protein. The table includes some 79,000 distinct CDR3 sequences, roughly 10% detected once. The receptor was derived from a woman in her forties or fifties with alopecia areata. Some clones in this sample may be carry-over from other donors' samples. The chain combines TRBV28 with TRBJ2-7; 11 bases fit TRBD2. Material: whole blood, obtained in connection with sensitization to the hapten diphenylcyclopropenone (DPC). This CDR3 is CASRGLAGSYEQYF. The CDR3 region has the DNA TGTGCCAGCAGAGGACTAGCGGGCTCCTACGAGCAGTACTTC.